The 5 T cell receptor beta chains reported below all come from one sample, sequenced in a study of T cells in Graves' hyperthyroidism and ophthalmopathy. Using RNA transcripts as the source, TCR beta CDR3 regions were amplified. RT-PCR in the first round (using the HTBI primer set) targeted the TCR CDR3. TCRdb processed the multiplex PCR reads anew with MiXCR; each CDR3 protein has one entry. Found here are roughly 500,000 distinct CDR3 sequences, around a fifth of them singletons; the top ten hold approximately 49%. Sequenced sample: blood. These receptor sequences come from a woman in her 70s with Graves' ophthalmopathy.

This clonotype was seen more than once but under ten times. This clone may be a read error of a much larger clone one base away. The V gene is TRBV25-1, the J gene TRBJ1-5; TRBD1 aligns across 7 bases. The V and J ends lost 7 bases and 2 bases, in that order; junction bases with no gene match: 2. Germline V gene lookup returns CDR1 MGHDK and CDR2 SYGVNS. This CDR3 contains 13 residues. The DNA of the CDR3 is TGTGCCAGCACCGGACAGGGCAATCAGCCCCAGCATTTT. Translated: CASTGQGNQPQHF.

At least ten counts were recorded for this clonotype. The genes are TRBV28 and TRBJ1-3; D ambiguous. The germline gives CDR1 MDHEN, CDR2 SYDVKM. Trimming stripped 6 bases from V and 0 bases from J, with 3 bases between. This CDR3 contains 12 residues. The CDR3 bases are TGTGCCAGCAGGAGCTCTGGAAACACCATATATTTT. Amino acid sequence: CASRSSGNTIYF.

This clonotype was counted only a few times. V and J are TRBV7-2 and TRBJ2-6; 8 nucleotides line up with TRBD2. V shed 7 bases and J 1 base; nucleotides not matched to a gene: 3. The length of the CDR3 is 15 residues. Germline-derived CDR1 and CDR2 are SGHTA and FQGNSA. CDR3 sequence reads: CASTRGGSGANVLTF. The CDR3 coding sequence is TGTGCCAGCACCCGGGGGGGATCTGGGGCCAACGTCCTGACTTTC.

V gene TRBV6-1 combines with J gene TRBJ1-1; 9 positions match TRBD1. Looked up from germline, CDR1 is MNHNS and CDR2 is SASEGT. V trimming: 2 bases; J trimming: 4 bases; junction bases outside the gene matches: 5. This CDR3 has 15 residues. The CDR3 is CASSEYDRGSTEAFF. CDR3 DNA: TGTGCCAGCAGTGAATACGACAGGGGGAGCACTGAAGCTTTCTTT.

A few counts support this clonotype. The chain carries TRBV14 and TRBJ2-3, with TRBD2 identical over 9 bases. Germline V lookup: CDR1 SGHDN, CDR2 FVKESK. This CDR3 has 16 amino acids. J gave up 2 bases and V 3 bases, and 6 bases lay outside the gene matches. DNA of the CDR3: TGTGCCAGCAGCCAGATGACTAGCGGAATCACAGATACGCAGTATTTT. As protein: CASSQMTSGITDTQYF.